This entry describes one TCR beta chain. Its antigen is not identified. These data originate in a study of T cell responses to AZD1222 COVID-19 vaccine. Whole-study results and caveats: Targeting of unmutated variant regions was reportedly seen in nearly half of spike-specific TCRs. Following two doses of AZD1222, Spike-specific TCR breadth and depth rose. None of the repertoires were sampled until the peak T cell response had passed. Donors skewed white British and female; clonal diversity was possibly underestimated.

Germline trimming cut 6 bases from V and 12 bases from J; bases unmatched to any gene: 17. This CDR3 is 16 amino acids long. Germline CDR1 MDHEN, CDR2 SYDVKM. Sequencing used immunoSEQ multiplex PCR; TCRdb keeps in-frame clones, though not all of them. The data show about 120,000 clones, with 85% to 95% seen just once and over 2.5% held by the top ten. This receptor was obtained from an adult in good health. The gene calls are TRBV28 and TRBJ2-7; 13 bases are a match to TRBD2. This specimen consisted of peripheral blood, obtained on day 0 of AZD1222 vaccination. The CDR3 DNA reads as TGTGCCAGCAGCCTCCTCGCTACTAGCGGGAGGGAGGTTGGGTACTTC. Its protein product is CASSLLATSGREVGYF.